This entry describes one TCR beta chain. This CDR3 is 20 amino acids long. Germline-derived CDR1 and CDR2 are SGHNT and YYREEE (reference sequence). V shed 0 bases, J shed 1 base, and the junction held 13 bases outside the gene matches. The sample originates from a study of blood T cell repertoires in COVID-19. The wider study: PBMCs, B-cell-depleted T cells, or T cells provided the cDNA or gDNA that made up the material.

In the authors' methods: Reference gene primer amplification gave estimated nucleated cell counts. Clones were read by immunoSEQ multiplex PCR, and TCRdb kept only the in-frame ones, dropping some. D and trimming were read from the DNA, whereas the V and J calls and clone size are those reported in that table. The sample shows fewer than 25,000 clones, 70% to 90% of them seen only once. The clonotype was recovered from a woman older than 75 with active COVID-19. Material for sequencing was peripheral blood. The V and J genes are TRBV5-4 and TRBJ2-4, with TRBD2 matching over 10 bases. The DNA of the CDR3 is TGTGCCAGCAGCTTGGGTTTGTTGCTAGCGGGGGATATTGCCAAAAACATTCAGTACTTC. As protein: CASSLGLLLAGDIAKNIQYF.